Following are 12 T cell receptor beta chains from one sample sequenced in a study of monozygotic twins with cystic fibrosis. The assay was immunoSEQ multiplex PCR, and TCRdb's table has in-frame clones only and misses some. Here the sample spans 30,000 to 40,000 clones, around nine tenths being singletons. Input material: blood. All receptors derive from a boy younger than 10 with cystic fibrosis.

This clone appeared once. This chain joins TRBV18 and TRBJ2-7, with TRBD1 matching over 7 bases. CDR3 length equals 14 residues. Per germline, CDR1 KGHSH and CDR2 LQKENI. V lost 3 bases to trimming and J lost 5 bases; unmatched junction nucleotides: 7. The CDR3 sequence is CASSPDTGDDEQYF. The CDR3 DNA sequence: TGTGCCAGCTCACCCGATACAGGGGATGACGAGCAGTACTTC.

This clone was counted between two and nine times. This chain links TRBV9 with TRBJ1-5; D is perhaps TRBD1 (6 bases). This CDR3 comprises 15 residues. V was pared by 3 bases and J by 7 bases, with 17 bases between. Per germline, CDR1 SGDLS and CDR2 YYNGEE. In DNA form, the CDR3 reads TGTGCCAGCAGCGCCGACGGGGGGGCGAACCAGCCCCAGCATTTT. Translating it yields CASSADGGANQPQHF.

The CDR3 protein is CASNLGTRNTEAFF. As DNA, the CDR3 is TGTGCCAGCAACCTCGGGACACGGAACACTGAAGCTTTCTTT. The V gene is TRBV6-1, the J gene TRBJ1-1; D may be TRBD1 (6 bases). Germline V lookup: CDR1 MNHNS, CDR2 SASEGT. The CDR3 has 14 residues. V was trimmed by 7 bases and J by 1 base, leaving 13 bases between them.

The chain employs TRBV6-5 and TRBJ1-6; D is unclear. From germline, CDR1 is MNHEY and CDR2 SVGAGI. Trimming pared 0 bases from V and 7 bases from J, leaving 10 bases between. The CDR3 is 15 amino acids. The CDR3 coding sequence is TGTGCCAGCAGTTACTCGATGGCAGAAAATTCACCCCTCCACTTT. This codes for CASSYSMAENSPLHF.

V gene TRBV10-3 combines with J gene TRBJ2-3, with 10 nucleotides matching TRBD2. The CDR3 length is 16 residues. Germline CDR1 is ENHRY and CDR2 is SYGVKD. The V segment lost 3 bases and the J segment 7 bases; nucleotides outside the gene matches: 10. The CDR3 reads CAISDLSGGIEHTQYF. The CDR3 nucleotides read TGTGCCATCAGTGATCTTAGCGGGGGGATTGAGCATACGCAGTATTTT.

The chain employs TRBV9 and TRBJ2-5, with unresolved D. Trimming removed 0 bases from V and 1 base from J, with 7 bases in between. Per the germline V gene, CDR1 is SGDLS and CDR2 is YYNGEE. This CDR3 is 14 amino acids long. The CDR3 region has the DNA TGTGCCAGCAGCGTAGGTAGGGTCCAAGAGACCCAGTACTTC. Translating gives CASSVGRVQETQYF.

The chain carries TRBV18 and TRBJ2-1; 8 bases line up with TRBD2. The germline CDR1 and CDR2 sequences are KGHSH and LQKENI. Trimming cost V 9 bases and J 4 bases; bases outside gene matches: 5. The CDR3 spans 13 residues. The CDR3 sequence is CASSGGGYNEQFF. For the CDR3, the DNA is TGTGCCAGTTCCGGCGGGGGGTACAATGAGCAGTTCTTC.

This rearrangement joins TRBV19 to TRBJ1-6; D possibly corresponds to TRBD1 (5 bases). Germline values: CDR1 LNHDA, CDR2 SQIVND (reference sequence). This CDR3 spans 14 amino acids. The ends were cut back, 2 bases at V and 7 bases at J, with 9 bases in the middle. CDR3 region: CASSISDSNSPLHF. The CDR3 nucleotides are TGTGCCAGTAGTATATCTGACAGCAATTCACCCCTCCACTTT.

This chain joins TRBV25-1 and TRBJ2-3, with D unclear. This CDR3 region has 13 residues. Germline V CDR1 and CDR2: MGHDK, SYGVNS. Trimming pared 8 bases from V and 0 bases from J, leaving 9 bases between. The CDR3 protein is CASLEASTDTQYF. CDR3 DNA: TGTGCCAGCCTAGAAGCGAGCACAGATACGCAGTATTTT.

The chain links TRBV9 to TRBJ2-3; 14 nucleotides agree with TRBD2. Germline assignment: CDR1 SGDLS and CDR2 YYNGEE. Trimming removed 5 bases from V and 4 bases from J; junction bases left unmatched: 6. There are 16 residues in the CDR3. CDR3 nucleotide sequence: TGTGCCAGCAGTGCCGGGACTAGCGGGGGATCAGATACGCAGTATTTT. Encoded protein: CASSAGTSGGSDTQYF.

CDR3 sequence (DNA): TGTGCCAGCAGCCGGACGGGTCTCTCTGGAAACACCATATATTTT. Its translation is CASSRTGLSGNTIYF. The chain uses TRBV14 and TRBJ1-3; D uncertain. With 4 bases removed from V and 0 bases from J, the gap between germline ends came to 10 bases. Per the germline V gene, CDR1 is SGHDN and CDR2 is FVKESK. The CDR3 extends over 15 amino acids. The full variable domain, with the rest looked up from reference TRBV14 and TRBJ1-3, is EAGVTQFPSHSVIEKGQTVTLRCDPISGHDNLYWYRRVMGKEIKFLLHFVKESKQDESGMPNNRFLAERTGGTYSTLKVQPAELEDSGVYFCASSRTGLSGNTIYFGEGSWLTVV.

This clone was recorded only once. The CDR3, as DNA: TGTGCCAGCAGTGAAGTGAGGGTCCCTAGCAATCAGCCCCAGCATTTT. Amino acids: CASSEVRVPSNQPQHF. The rearrangement links TRBV2 to TRBJ1-5; no firm D call. This CDR3 is 16 amino acids long. CDR1 and CDR2 (germline): SNHLY, FYNNEI. V gave up 1 base and J gave up 0 bases, with 10 bases separating them.